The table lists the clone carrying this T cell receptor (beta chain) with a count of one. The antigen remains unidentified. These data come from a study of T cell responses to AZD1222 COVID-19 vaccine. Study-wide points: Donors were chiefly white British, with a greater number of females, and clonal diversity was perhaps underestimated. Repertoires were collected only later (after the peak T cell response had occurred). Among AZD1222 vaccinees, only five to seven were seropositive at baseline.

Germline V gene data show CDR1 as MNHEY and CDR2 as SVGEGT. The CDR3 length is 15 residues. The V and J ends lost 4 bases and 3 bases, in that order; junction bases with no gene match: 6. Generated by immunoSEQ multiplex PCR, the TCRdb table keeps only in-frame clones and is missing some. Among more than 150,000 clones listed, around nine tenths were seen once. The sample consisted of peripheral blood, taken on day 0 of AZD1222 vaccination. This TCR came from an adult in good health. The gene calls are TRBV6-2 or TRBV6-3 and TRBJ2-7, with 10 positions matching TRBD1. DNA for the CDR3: TGTGCCAGCAGTTCCCGGGACAGGGGTGGCTACGAGCAGTACTTC. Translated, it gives CASSSRDRGGYEQYF.